This is a list of T cell receptor beta chains from one sample in a study of T cells in Graves' hyperthyroidism and ophthalmopathy. A single record per CDR3 protein comes from TCRdb applying MiXCR to the multiplex PCR reads. The sample shows some 200,000 distinct CDR3 sequences, around 16% of them seen only once. The sequenced material came from blood. These receptor sequences come from a woman aged 45-65 years with Graves' hyperthyroidism. Both conserved end residues are part of each CDR3. Each record gives: CDR3 DNA, CDR3 protein, V gene, J gene, D gene, clone size. D genes are given only for firm matches. Clone size is not always given. Where it is, it says once, few, many or a class for expanded clones.

TGTGCCAGCAAGGGAGGACTCACCGGGGAGCTGTTTTTT	CASKGGLTGELFF	TRBV27	TRBJ2-2	NA	few
TGTGCCAGCAGTGCAACGGCGGGGTGGTCCTACGAGCAGTACTTC	CASSATAGWSYEQYF	TRBV6-1	TRBJ2-7	NA	NA
TGTGCCAGCAGTGGAGGGGTTTCGGGGGCCCAAAACATTCAGTACTTC	CASSGGVSGAQNIQYF	TRBV2	TRBJ2-4	NA	few
TGTGCCAGCAGTGAAGGCAGATCCTATGGCTACACCTTC	CASSEGRSYGYTF	TRBV2	TRBJ1-2	NA	many
TGTGCCAGCAGTGCCTTCTGGACGGTCTCTGGAAACACCATATATTTT	CASSAFWTVSGNTIYF	TRBV27	TRBJ1-3	NA	NA
TGCAGTGCTACGGACAGGGAAGCTTTCTTT	CSATDREAFF	TRBV20-1	TRBJ1-1	TRBD1	many
TGTGCCAGCAGTTCAGCATTGGAGACCCAGTACTTC	CASSSALETQYF	TRBV12-3/TRBV12-4	TRBJ2-5	NA	many
TGTGCCTGGACCCGGGACACCAATCAGCCCCAGCATTTT	CAWTRDTNQPQHF	TRBV30	TRBJ1-5	NA	few
TGTGCCAGCAGCTTCGGGGGAGCGGCAGATACGCAGTATTTT	CASSFGGAADTQYF	TRBV7-8	TRBJ2-3	NA	few
TGTGCCAGCAGTTTAAGTGCCGGGCTCTACAATGAGCAGTTCTTC	CASSLSAGLYNEQFF	TRBV12-3/TRBV12-4	TRBJ2-1	NA	many
TGTGCCAGCAGTGAAGGACAGGGTAATGAAAAACTGTTTTTT	CASSEGQGNEKLFF	TRBV6-4	TRBJ1-4	TRBD1	NA
TGTGCCAGCAGCTTGTCCCGGGACCATTCGAGGTCCCAGTACTTC	CASSLSRDHSRSQYF	TRBV5-4	TRBJ2-5	NA	NA
TGTGCCAGCAGCAACTCCGCCGGGGGGGGCTGCACCTTC	CASSNSAGGGCTF	TRBV11-2	TRBJ1-2	NA	NA
TGCGCCAGCAGCCAAGGTCCTGGACAGCGTCAAGAGACCCAGTACTTC	CASSQGPGQRQETQYF	TRBV4-1	TRBJ2-5	NA	NA
TGTGCCAGCAGCACACAGGGGCCTCCAGAGACCCAGTACTTC	CASSTQGPPETQYF	TRBV7-9	TRBJ2-5	TRBD1	few
TGTGCCAGCAGCTTAGGGGTGACTGATCAGCCCCAGCATTTT	CASSLGVTDQPQHF	TRBV7-6	TRBJ1-5	NA	many
TGTGCCAGCAGGAGGGAGACAGGGGGCTACACTGAAGCTTTCTTT	CASRRETGGYTEAFF	TRBV27	TRBJ1-1	TRBD1	many
TGTGCCAGTAGTACAAAAAGAAAACCGGGCCGCTCTGGGGCCAACGTCCTGACTTTC	CASSTKRKPGRSGANVLTF	TRBV19	TRBJ2-6	NA	NA
TGTGCCAGCAGCTTTAGGGGGGTTTTAGACAATGAGCAGTTCTTC	CASSFRGVLDNEQFF	TRBV11-2	TRBJ2-1	NA	many
TGTGCCAGCTCACCATTTGAGGGGGCGTACGAGCAGTACTTC	CASSPFEGAYEQYF	TRBV18	TRBJ2-7	TRBD1	NA
TGTGCCAGCAGTCCCGGGGGGCGACTTAAGCCGGATACGCAGTATTTT	CASSPGGRLKPDTQYF	TRBV12-3/TRBV12-4	TRBJ2-3	NA	NA
TGTGCCTGGGATCTCGCCCGGACAGGGGACCCTACAGATACGCAGTATTTT	CAWDLARTGDPTDTQYF	TRBV30	TRBJ2-3	TRBD1	few
TGTGCCAGCACCAAGCCCGGTCAGCCCCAGCATTTT	CASTKPGQPQHF	TRBV6-1	TRBJ1-5	NA	few
TGTGCCAGCAGTGTTCTAGGGAACTCTGGGGCCAACGTCCTGACTTTC	CASSVLGNSGANVLTF	TRBV6-1	TRBJ2-6	NA	many
TGTGCCTCCGGGGGCGAGCGGCCGAGCAATGAGCAGTTCTTC	CASGGERPSNEQFF	TRBV30	TRBJ2-1	NA	NA
TGTGCCAGCAGCTTAGTAGCGGGAGAAGGAGCAGATACGCAGTATTTT	CASSLVAGEGADTQYF	TRBV11-2	TRBJ2-3	TRBD2	NA
TGTGCCGCCAGATCGGGTTACACCGGGGAGCTGTTTTTT	CAARSGYTGELFF	TRBV27	TRBJ2-2	NA	NA
TGTGCCAGCAGCTTAGAGGGATCCTTCACAGATACGCAGTATTTT	CASSLEGSFTDTQYF	TRBV11-3	TRBJ2-3	NA	many
TGTGCCAGCCGGGGCGGGAGTTCCTCCTACAATGAGCAGTTCTTC	CASRGGSSSYNEQFF	TRBV7-2	TRBJ2-1	TRBD2	many
TGTGCCACCAGTGTAATTGCTAGCGGGAGGCGTGCGGAGACCCAGTACTTC	CATSVIASGRRAETQYF	TRBV24-1	TRBJ2-5	TRBD2	many
TGTGCCAGCAGCGTGACATACGGCATGAACACTGAAGCTTTCTTT	CASSVTYGMNTEAFF	TRBV11-2	TRBJ1-1	NA	many
TGTGCCAGCGGAGGGGACAGTGGCAATCAGCCCCAGCATTTT	CASGGDSGNQPQHF	TRBV2	TRBJ1-5	TRBD1	many
TGTGCCAGCAGCAAGGACAGCAATACCGGTAATGAAAAACTGTTTTTT	CASSKDSNTGNEKLFF	TRBV5-6	TRBJ1-4	NA	many
TGTGCCAGCAGTTTGTATCTTGGAGAGACCCAGTACTTC	CASSLYLGETQYF	TRBV6-2/TRBV6-3	TRBJ2-5	NA	many
TGCAGCGGCTACCTCGGAGAAAAACTGTTTTTT	CSGYLGEKLFF	TRBV29-1	TRBJ1-4	NA	NA
TGTGCCATCAGGACCGGACAGGGGCCTAACACTGAAGCTTTCTTT	CAIRTGQGPNTEAFF	TRBV10-3	TRBJ1-1	TRBD1	NA
TGTGCCAGCAGCCCTGGGGAGGGATTGGGACACACTGAAGCTTTCTTT	CASSPGEGLGHTEAFF	TRBV13	TRBJ1-1	NA	many
TGTGCCAGCAGCCAAACAGGGGGAAACACCATATATTTT	CASSQTGGNTIYF	TRBV7-9	TRBJ1-3	NA	few
TGTGCCAGCGATCAAACCTGGAAGAACACTGAAGCTTTCTTT	CASDQTWKNTEAFF	TRBV6-1	TRBJ1-1	NA	many
TGCGCCAGCAGTGCCATCCGGGGCGGGTCCTACGAGCGGTACTTC	CASSAIRGGSYERYF	TRBV10-2	TRBJ2-7	NA	NA
TGTGCCAGCACCCCTGCTAGCGGCACAGATACGCAGTATTTT	CASTPASGTDTQYF	TRBV28	TRBJ2-3	NA	many
TGTGCCAGCAGGATCCTCGACAGAGGGAGCACAGATACGCAGTATTTT	CASRILDRGSTDTQYF	TRBV2	TRBJ2-3	NA	many
TGTGCCAGCAGGGTCAATAGCAATCAGCCCCAGCATTTT	CASRVNSNQPQHF	TRBV2	TRBJ1-5	NA	many
TGTGCCAGCAGTGAATGGCTAGCGGGAGGTTGGGAGACCCAGTACTTC	CASSEWLAGGWETQYF	TRBV2	TRBJ2-5	TRBD2	many
TGCGCCAGCAGTGAGAACAGGGTCGAGCAGTACTTC	CASSENRVEQYF	TRBV10-1	TRBJ2-7	NA	NA
TGTGCCAGTACCAAAGACGGTAGAAATCAGCCCCAGCATTTT	CASTKDGRNQPQHF	TRBV19	TRBJ1-5	NA	many
TGTGCCAGCTCCCCAAACAAGGATGAAAAACTGTTTTTT	CASSPNKDEKLFF	TRBV18	TRBJ1-4	NA	few
TGCAGTGCTCCAACAGCCGGGACAGCATATAATTCACCCCTCCACTTT	CSAPTAGTAYNSPLHF	TRBV20-1	TRBJ1-6	TRBD1	NA
TGTGCCAGCAGTCCCGCCGGGTCGGGAACGGGGGAGCAGTACTTC	CASSPAGSGTGEQYF	TRBV12-3/TRBV12-4	TRBJ2-7	NA	many
TGTGCCAGCTCCCCTCAGACTCGAGGTCACGAGCAGTACTTC	CASSPQTRGHEQYF	TRBV27	TRBJ2-7	NA	few
TGTGCCTGGAGTGTCAGTAGGGCTGGGACTGAAGCTTTCTTT	CAWSVSRAGTEAFF	TRBV30	TRBJ1-1	NA	once